The 31 T cell receptor beta chains listed next were all sequenced from one sample in a study of CD8+ T cells in alopecia areata. The sample's treatment: oral pan-JAK inhibitor, 5-10 mg twice daily. After isolation, RNA underwent reverse transcription to generate cDNA as the sequencing template. Clones were sequenced by immunoSEQ multiplex PCR, and TCRdb holds only the in-frame ones, with some missing. The sample records roughly 200,000 clones, approximately 38% being singletons. Material: CD4+ T cells sorted from blood, obtained between weeks 30 and 35, from a patient treated with tofacitinib. These receptors were obtained from a human donor with alopecia areata.

This chain joins TRBV7-9 and TRBJ2-5; D uncertain. V lost 3 bases to trimming and J lost 5 bases, with 13 bases between them. Germline assignment: CDR1 SEHNR and CDR2 FQNEAQ (reference sequence). The CDR3 runs to 14 residues. CDR3 coding DNA: TGTGCCAGCAGCTTCCTGACCCCGGTGGAGACCCAGTACTTC. It encodes CASSFLTPVETQYF.

CDR3 sequence: CAWSVRRLSSGANVLTF. The CDR3 DNA is TGTGCCTGGAGTGTACGTCGACTCAGCTCTGGGGCCAACGTCCTGACTTTC. The V gene is TRBV30, the J gene TRBJ2-6; D remains ambiguous. The CDR3 totals 17 residues. V was pared by 0 bases and J by 0 bases, with 12 bases between. Germline values: CDR1 GTSNPN, CDR2 SVGIG (reference sequence).

Concerning this clone: Other DNA sequences of this sample code for an identical CDR3. The V call is TRBV30, the J call TRBJ2-3; D not certain. Trimming took off 3 bases at V and 0 bases at J, with 4 bases between the two ends. The CDR3 has 12 amino acids. Germline assignment: CDR1 GTSNPN and CDR2 SVGIG (reference sequence). CDR3 region: CAWRESTDTQYF. CDR3 bases: TGTGCCTGGAGGGAGAGCACAGATACGCAGTATTTT.

The V call is TRBV29-1, the J call TRBJ1-1; D unresolved. Germline CDR1 is SQVTM and CDR2 is ANQGSEA. CDR3 length: 11 amino acids. The V and J ends lost 7 bases and 6 bases respectively, with 12 bases between them. The DNA for the CDR3 is TGCAGCGGGGGAGAGAGATCTGAAGCTTTCTTT. Translating gives CSGGERSEAFF.

The chain couples TRBV7-2 to TRBJ2-3, with 8 bases lining up with TRBD2. With V trimmed by 2 bases and J by 8 bases, 0 bases remained unmatched. The CDR3 spans 12 residues. The germline V gene has CDR1 SGHTA and CDR2 FQGNSA. The CDR3 here is CASSLREGTQYF. The DNA for the CDR3 is TGTGCCAGCAGCTTACGGGAGGGTACGCAGTATTTT. The whole variable domain, remainder taken from reference TRBV7-2 and TRBJ2-3, is GAGVSQSPSNKVTEKGKDVELRCDPISGHTALYWYRQSLGQGLEFLIYFQGNSAPDKSGLPSDRFSAERTGGSVSTLTIQRTQQEDSAVYLCASSLREGTQYFGPGTRLTVL.

This clone has just a few counts. The chain employs TRBV10-3 and TRBJ1-1; D might be TRBD1 (6 bases). Germline V gene lookup returns CDR1 ENHRY and CDR2 SYGVKD. The V end was cut by 2 bases, the J end by 1 base, with 11 bases between. This CDR3 is 15 amino acids long. The CDR3 protein is CAISEGQGRNTEAFF. CDR3 sequence (DNA): TGTGCCATCAGTGAGGGTCAGGGGCGGAACACTGAAGCTTTCTTT.

This clone was counted only a few times. The chain links TRBV4-1 to TRBJ2-1; TRBD1 or TRBD2 may be the D gene (5 bases each). The germline V gene encodes CDR1 MGHRA and CDR2 YSYEKL. The CDR3 is made up of 16 amino acids. The germline V and J ends were trimmed by 1 base and 3 bases, with 13 bases remaining between them. In DNA, the CDR3 is TGCGCCAGCAGCCAAGGACCGGGACGTCTCTACAATGAGCAGTTCTTC. Protein sequence: CASSQGPGRLYNEQFF.

The chain carries TRBV6-1 and TRBJ2-7; 7 bases are a match to TRBD2. CDR1 MNHNS and CDR2 SASEGT come from the germline V gene. The CDR3 runs 15 residues. The V gene end was trimmed by 1 base and the J gene end by 3 bases; junction bases not matched to a gene: 6. The chain's CDR3 is CASSEGGGNYYEQYF. The CDR3 nucleotides read TGTGCCAGCAGTGAAGGCGGGGGTAATTACTACGAGCAGTACTTC.

This clone appeared a few times. A much larger clonotype is one base distant, so this may be a read error. The sample holds other DNA sequences that translate to the same CDR3. The gene calls are TRBV5-4 and TRBJ2-7; D remains unclear. From germline, CDR1 is SGHNT and CDR2 YYREEE (reference sequence). V was cut by 0 bases and J by 4 bases, with 2 bases left in between. This CDR3 region has 11 residues. CDR3 sequence (DNA): TGTGCCAGCAGCTTGGGGTACGAGCAGTACTTC. This codes for CASSLGYEQYF.

The chain has TRBV29-1 and TRBJ1-2; perhaps TRBD1 as D (5 bases). This CDR3 comprises 12 residues. Trimming took 6 bases from V and 13 from J, leaving 21 bases between them. CDR1 is SQVTM and CDR2 is ANQGSEA in the germline V gene. In DNA form, the CDR3 reads TGCAGCGTGGGGACGGTCAGGGAATGGGTCACCTTC. It specifies CSVGTVREWVTF.

This clone was picked up a small number of times. The V gene is TRBV30, the J gene TRBJ1-5; possibly TRBD1 for D (6 bases). The germline CDR1 and CDR2 sequences are GTSNPN and SVGIG (reference sequence). The CDR3 is made up of 13 amino acids. CDR3: CSTGAFSNQPQHF. CDR3 in DNA: TGTTCGACAGGAGCGTTCAGCAATCAGCCCCAGCATTTT.

The rearrangement uses TRBV5-1 and TRBJ1-1; TRBD1 aligns across 11 bases. The CDR3 has 18 amino acids. V lost 3 bases to trimming and J lost 2 bases; unmatched junction nucleotides: 12. The germline V gene encodes CDR1 SGHRS and CDR2 YFSETQ. The CDR3 sequence: CASSSGTGGFRANTEAFF. The DNA of the CDR3 is TGCGCCAGCAGCTCCGGGACAGGGGGATTTCGGGCTAACACTGAAGCTTTCTTT.

The chain couples TRBV19 to TRBJ2-5, with D perhaps TRBD1 (6 bases). Germline V CDR1 and CDR2: LNHDA, SQIVND (reference sequence). V lost 9 bases and J 4 bases, leaving 18 bases between the germline ends. The CDR3 extends over 14 amino acids. The DNA for the CDR3 is TGTGCCAGCGGACCCCCGGGACACGGAGAGACCCAGTACTTC. Its translation is CASGPPGHGETQYF.

The sample holds a few counts of this clone. The V call is TRBV7-9, the J call TRBJ1-2; no clear D. This CDR3 is 14 amino acids long. From germline, CDR1 is SEHNR and CDR2 FQNEAQ (reference sequence). V was pared by 3 bases and J by 0 bases, with 8 bases between. CDR3 loop: CASSFERANYGYTF. The CDR3 DNA reads TGTGCCAGCAGCTTTGAGAGGGCTAACTATGGCTACACCTTC.

The chain combines TRBV7-9 with TRBJ2-7, with D uncertain. Trimming removed 5 bases at V and 5 bases at J, with 7 bases between. CDR1 and CDR2 (germline): SEHNR, FQNEAQ (reference sequence). CDR3 size: 11 residues. This chain's CDR3 is CASSRLHEQYF. The CDR3 DNA follows: TGTGCCAGCAGCCGTCTCCACGAGCAGTACTTC.

The CDR3 nucleotides are TGCGCCAGCAGCTTGGCTCCGTCAGGGAACTATGGCTACACCTTC. Translated, it gives CASSLAPSGNYGYTF. The J gene is TRBJ1-2, the V gene TRBV5-1, with D maybe TRBD1 (5 bases). The germline gives CDR1 SGHRS, CDR2 YFSETQ. The CDR3 is 15 amino acids. The germline V and J ends were trimmed by 0 bases and 2 bases, with 11 bases remaining between them.

This clone was observed a few times. The chain employs TRBV29-1 and TRBJ2-6, with D maybe TRBD1 (6 bases). This CDR3 is 16 amino acids long. Germline assignment: CDR1 SQVTM and CDR2 ANQGSEA. Trimming left V 6 bases short and J 0 bases short, with 15 bases between. The chain's CDR3 is CSVMTGPNSGANVLTF. The CDR3 DNA sequence: TGCAGCGTGATGACAGGCCCCAACTCTGGGGCCAACGTCCTGACTTTC.

In this sample, this clone turned up many times. The rearrangement links TRBV7-2 to TRBJ2-1, with D unresolved. Between the trimmed V and J ends, which lost 2 bases and 8 bases, there was a span of 7 bases. Germline V CDR1 and CDR2: SGHTA, FQGNSA. The CDR3 is made up of 12 amino acids. The CDR3 region is CASSLYEYEQFF. The CDR3 DNA reads as TGTGCCAGCAGCTTATACGAGTATGAGCAGTTCTTC.

This clone was detected a few times. V and J are TRBV19 and TRBJ2-4; 11 bases are shared with TRBD1. This CDR3 spans 16 amino acids. The trim removed 7 bases at V and 3 bases at J, leaving 8 bases unmatched. Per the germline V gene, CDR1 is LNHDA and CDR2 is SQIVND (reference sequence). The CDR3 here is CASNGQGAIGKNIQYF. In nucleotides, the CDR3 is TGTGCCAGTAATGGACAGGGGGCCATTGGCAAAAACATTCAGTACTTC.

This clone has a handful of counts. The rearrangement links TRBV7-8 to TRBJ2-5; 9 positions match TRBD2. CDR3 length: 16 residues. CDR1 and CDR2 from the germline V gene are SGHVS and FQNEAQ. The V and J ends lost 1 base and 5 bases, in that order; junction bases with no gene match: 8. CDR3 in amino acids: CASSLGGGRASETQYF. CDR3 nucleotide sequence: TGTGCCAGCAGCTTAGGGGGCGGGAGGGCCTCGGAGACCCAGTACTTC.

This clone came up a few times. The CDR3 protein is CASSDRGKAQYF. CDR3 bases: TGTGCCAGCAGTGATCGGGGGAAGGCCCAGTACTTC. V is TRBV27 and J is TRBJ2-5; possibly TRBD2 for D (6 bases). Germline V lookup: CDR1 MNHEY, CDR2 SMNVEV (reference sequence). V lost 5 bases, J lost 9 bases, and 13 bases lay in between. This CDR3 region has 12 residues.

There are a few counts of this clone. V usage is TRBV10-3 and J usage is TRBJ2-7, with 10 bases identical to TRBD1. The CDR3 is made up of 14 amino acids. J lost 4 bases, V lost 5 bases, and 5 bases had no gene match. Looked up from germline, CDR1 is ENHRY and CDR2 is SYGVKD. This CDR3 is CAISSGTGVYEQYF. The CDR3 bases are TGTGCCATCAGTTCCGGGACAGGGGTTTACGAGCAGTACTTC.

CDR3: CASSQLDRVGAFF. The CDR3 DNA sequence: TGTGCCAGCAGCCAATTAGACAGGGTTGGAGCTTTCTTT. The chain links TRBV7-9 to TRBJ1-1; 7 bases map to TRBD1. The V gene's germline CDR1 is SEHNR and CDR2 FQNEAQ (reference sequence). The CDR3 covers 13 residues. J lost 10 bases, V lost 5 bases, and 10 bases had no gene match.

This clone was seen more than once but under ten times. V is TRBV2 and J is TRBJ2-3; TRBD2 is a possible D gene (6 bases). In germline, CDR1 is SNHLY, CDR2 FYNNEI. Trimming cost V 6 bases and J 0 bases, with 13 bases left between them. The CDR3 has 15 residues. CDR3 nucleotide sequence: TGTGCCAGCAGGGAGACCGGGACTAGCACAGATACGCAGTATTTT. Translating it yields CASRETGTSTDTQYF.

The chain recombines TRBV5-1 with TRBJ2-5, with D tentatively TRBD1 or TRBD2 (6 bases each). Looked up from germline, CDR1 is SGHRS and CDR2 is YFSETQ. This CDR3 is built from 16 residues. V lost 0 bases to trimming and J lost 3 bases, with 15 bases between them. The CDR3: CASSLAGATLKETQYF. The CDR3 DNA sequence: TGCGCCAGCAGCTTGGCGGGGGCCACACTGAAAGAGACCCAGTACTTC.

The chain links TRBV29-1 to TRBJ1-4, with no clear D. The V and J ends lost 6 bases and 8 bases respectively, with 28 bases between them. From germline, CDR1 is SQVTM and CDR2 ANQGSEA. The CDR3 totals 17 residues. The CDR3 region has the DNA TGCAGCGTGGGTGCTTCGGGGAGGTCGTTGCAAGGCGAAAAACTGTTTTTT. This codes for CSVGASGRSLQGEKLFF.

The CDR3 region has the DNA TGTGCCAGTAGTACCCCGCAGGGGAGTCAGCCCCAGCATTTT. Translating it yields CASSTPQGSQPQHF. V and J are TRBV19 and TRBJ1-5; possible D gene TRBD1, 6 bases. From germline, CDR1 is LNHDA and CDR2 SQIVND (reference sequence). The CDR3 loop spans 14 amino acids. V shed 4 bases and J shed 6 bases, with 13 bases lying between them.

This clone was seen a few times. This rearrangement joins TRBV15 to TRBJ2-3; 12 positions agree with TRBD2. Germline V CDR1 and CDR2: LNHNV, YYDKDF (reference sequence). This CDR3 contains 17 residues. With 1 base clipped from V and 4 bases from J, the junction kept 6 bases outside the gene matches. CDR3 DNA: TGTGCCACCAGCAGAGGAAATCTAGCGGGAGGGCCAGATACGCAGTATTTT. The encoded protein is CATSRGNLAGGPDTQYF.

The J gene is TRBJ2-7, the V gene TRBV11-2; D call uncertain. This CDR3 region has 15 residues. The germline V gene encodes CDR1 SGHAT and CDR2 FQNNGV. Trimming cost V 0 bases and J 5 bases, with 14 bases left between them. Here the CDR3 reads CASSLELLASHEQYF. The CDR3 DNA follows: TGTGCCAGCAGCTTAGAACTCCTGGCGTCCCACGAGCAGTACTTC.

The sample holds a few counts of this clone. J is TRBJ1-1 and V is TRBV5-1; tentatively, D is TRBD1 (6 bases). CDR1 and CDR2 (germline): SGHRS, YFSETQ. The CDR3 length is 18 residues. Trimming pared 4 bases from V and 0 bases from J, leaving 22 bases between. The chain's CDR3 is CASSTGYTGRMMNTEAFF. In DNA, the CDR3 is TGCGCCAGCAGCACCGGGTACACAGGGCGTATGATGAACACTGAAGCTTTCTTT. Full variable domain (outside the CDR3, taken from reference TRBV5-1 and TRBJ1-1): KAGVTQTPRYLIKTRGQQVTLSCSPISGHRSVSWYQQTPGQGLQFLFEYFSETQRNKGNFPGRFSGRQFSNSRSEMNVSTLELGDSALYLCASSTGYTGRMMNTEAFFGQGTRLTVV.

The V call is TRBV5-4, the J call TRBJ2-5; no clear D gene. This CDR3 spans 13 amino acids. Trimming cost V 2 bases and J 1 base, with 6 bases left between them. The germline V gene has CDR1 SGHNT and CDR2 YYREEE (reference sequence). The DNA for the CDR3 is TGTGCCAGCAGCTTTGAGGCCCAAGAGACCCAGTACTTC. As protein: CASSFEAQETQYF.